This entry lists 21 T cell receptor beta chains sequenced from one sample in a study of blood T cell repertoires in COVID-19. Method: immunoSEQ multiplex PCR; TCRdb's copy keeps in-frame clones and lacks some. The sample holds 130,000 or so clones, 70% to 80% seen once. The source material was peripheral blood. These receptors all come from a human donor in a cohort sampled during active COVID-19.

This clone is medium-sized (0.01 to 0.1%) within its sample. The chain has TRBV30 and TRBJ2-5; no reliable D call. Germline V gives CDR1 GTSNPN, CDR2 SVGIG (reference sequence). The CDR3 sequence is 12 residues long. V dropped 2 bases and J dropped 4 bases, with 8 bases sitting between them. CDR3 nucleotide sequence: TGTGCCTGGAGTTTGGCCCCAGAGACCCAGTACTTC. It yields the protein CAWSLAPETQYF.

The chain recombines TRBV6-5 with TRBJ1-5; 7 bases align to TRBD1. Germline assignment: CDR1 MNHEY and CDR2 SVGAGI. The V segment lost 3 bases and the J segment 1 base; nucleotides outside the gene matches: 6. CDR3 length: 16 residues. Here the CDR3 DNA reads TGTGCCAGCAGTTATCAGGGGGTTTGGAGCAATCAGCCCCAGCATTTT. Protein product: CASSYQGVWSNQPQHF.

The genes are TRBV29-1 and TRBJ2-1; 7 bases fit TRBD2. Trimming cost V 0 bases and J 7 bases; bases outside gene matches: 9. Germline CDR1 is SQVTM and CDR2 is ANQGSEA. The CDR3 loop spans 15 amino acids. CDR3: CSVEDLGGSTNEQFF. For the CDR3, the DNA is TGCAGCGTTGAAGATTTGGGAGGGTCTACGAATGAGCAGTTCTTC.

The gene calls are TRBV18 and TRBJ1-1; 8 positions agree with TRBD1. The trim removed 6 bases at V and 6 bases at J, leaving 3 bases unmatched. Germline CDR1 and CDR2: KGHSH and LQKENI. The CDR3 loop spans 12 amino acids. The CDR3 nucleotides are TGTGCCAGCTCCCGGACAGGGTCTGAAGCTTTCTTT. Protein product: CASSRTGSEAFF.

The CDR3 DNA sequence: TGTGCCAGTAGTATACTGGGGGCGCCTGGAAACACCATATATTTT. Its protein is CASSILGAPGNTIYF. V and J are TRBV19 and TRBJ1-3; tentative D call: TRBD1 (6 bases). The CDR3 has 15 amino acids. CDR1 LNHDA and CDR2 SQIVND come from the germline V gene (reference sequence). The V end was cut by 2 bases, the J end by 2 bases, with 10 bases between.

This clone was seen a handful of times. The chain links TRBV7-2 to TRBJ2-7; a possible D gene is TRBD2 (6 bases). Germline-derived CDR1 and CDR2 are SGHTA and FQGNSA. V was trimmed by 0 bases and J by 2 bases, leaving 8 bases between them. The length of the CDR3 is 14 residues. CDR3 coding DNA: TGTGCCAGCAGCTTAGCGGGAGGTACCTACGAGCAGTACTTC. This encodes CASSLAGGTYEQYF.

The chain is built from TRBV7-9 and TRBJ1-5; D remains unclear. The CDR3 has 14 amino acids. The germline gives CDR1 SEHNR, CDR2 FQNEAQ (reference sequence). V lost 1 base to trimming and J lost 7 bases, with 11 bases between them. CDR3: CASSLGEGGQPQHF. CDR3 coding DNA: TGTGCCAGCAGCTTAGGCGAGGGCGGGCAGCCCCAGCATTTT.

This chain joins TRBV2 and TRBJ2-7; 8 positions agree with TRBD1. There are 14 residues in the CDR3. Germline values: CDR1 SNHLY, CDR2 FYNNEI. V shed 6 bases, J shed 3 bases, and the junction held 7 bases outside the gene matches. The CDR3 DNA is TGTGCCAGCAGAGGGACAGGCGTTTTCTACGAGCAGTACTTC. Translation gives CASRGTGVFYEQYF.

The DNA of the CDR3 is TGTGCCAGCAGCCAATCGGGCGCATCAGGAAACACCATATATTTT. This translates into CASSQSGASGNTIYF. The rearrangement joins TRBV16 to TRBJ1-3; D is unresolved. V lost 0 bases, J lost 4 bases, and 10 bases lay in between. The CDR3 has 15 amino acids. The germline V gene encodes CDR1 KGHSY and CDR2 FQNENV.

This clone was detected only a few times. The chain employs TRBV27 and TRBJ1-2; 12 nucleotides match TRBD1. The germline V gene encodes CDR1 MNHEY and CDR2 SMNVEV (reference sequence). V dropped 6 bases and J dropped 8; count of bases not matched to a gene: 10. The CDR3 is 15 residues long. CDR3 amino acids: CASSPPGQGAVGYTF. The CDR3 nucleotides are TGTGCCAGCAGCCCGCCGGGACAGGGGGCGGTAGGCTACACCTTC.

As DNA, the CDR3 is TGTGCCAGCAGCGTGACAGCAACTAACTATGGCTACACCTTC. Amino acid sequence: CASSVTATNYGYTF. This chain uses TRBV11-2 with TRBJ1-2; perhaps TRBD1 as D (5 bases). CDR1 is SGHAT and CDR2 is FQNNGV in the germline V gene. The CDR3 contains 14 residues. The V end was cut by 5 bases, the J end by 0 bases, with 10 bases between.

This sequence joins TRBV28 and TRBJ2-5, with 9 bases fitting TRBD1. The ends lost 7 bases at V and 5 bases at J; junction bases unmatched: 5. Germline V gene sequence: CDR1 MDHEN, CDR2 SYDVKM. The CDR3 covers 13 residues. The CDR3 loop reads CASTRQGGETQYF. In DNA form, the CDR3 reads TGTGCCAGCACCAGACAGGGGGGCGAGACCCAGTACTTC.

This clone was recorded a few times. This chain connects TRBV7-9 to TRBJ2-7; D may be TRBD2 (5 bases). V lost 4 bases to trimming and J lost 0 bases, with 10 bases between them. CDR1 SEHNR and CDR2 FQNEAQ come from the germline V gene (reference sequence). This CDR3 is built from 14 residues. CDR3 residues: CASSSPGNSYEQYF. The CDR3 coding sequence is TGTGCCAGCAGCTCCCCGGGGAACTCCTACGAGCAGTACTTC.

The chain joins TRBV5-1 to TRBJ2-5; D is perhaps TRBD2 (5 bases). The CDR3 covers 14 residues. In germline, CDR1 is SGHRS, CDR2 YFSETQ. The V and J ends lost 0 bases and 2 bases respectively, with 8 bases between them. This CDR3 reads CASSLVAPQETQYF. The CDR3 DNA reads TGCGCCAGCAGCTTGGTAGCGCCTCAAGAGACCCAGTACTTC.

This clone was seen a handful of times. The chain employs TRBV5-5 and TRBJ2-5, with a tentative D call TRBD2 (5 bases). Looked up from germline, CDR1 is SGHKS and CDR2 is YYEKEE (reference sequence). V was pared by 4 bases and J by 2 bases, with 18 bases between. The CDR3 length is 16 residues. The CDR3 DNA reads as TGTGCCAGCAGCCTCCTTATAGGTTCGGGGCAAGAGACCCAGTACTTC. Protein: CASSLLIGSGQETQYF.

This clone was seen a handful of times. The rearrangement uses TRBV27 and TRBJ2-7, with 11 positions matching TRBD1. Germline CDR1 MNHEY, CDR2 SMNVEV (reference sequence). The CDR3 length is 16 residues. Trimming took 4 bases from V and 6 from J; bases not matched to a gene: 11. In DNA, the CDR3 is TGTGCCAGCAGTTCGCGCAGCTCCGGGACAGGGGGCGAGCAGTACTTC. It encodes CASSSRSSGTGGEQYF.

This clone was seen only once. The gene calls are TRBV6-2 or TRBV6-3 and TRBJ1-2, with D hard to call. V shed 7 bases and J shed 3 bases, with 15 bases lying between them. CDR3 length: 14 residues. CDR1 MNHEY and CDR2 SVGEGT come from the germline V gene. The CDR3 DNA reads TGTGCCAGCACCCCGGACGGGGAATACTATGGCTACACCTTC. Its protein is CASTPDGEYYGYTF.

V is TRBV30 and J is TRBJ1-1, with D maybe TRBD1 (6 bases). V was pared by 2 bases and J by 1 base, with 8 bases between. The germline V gene has CDR1 GTSNPN and CDR2 SVGIG (reference sequence). The CDR3 totals 13 residues. CDR3 in DNA: TGTGCCTGGAGTAAGGGACAGAACACTGAAGCTTTCTTT. This encodes CAWSKGQNTEAFF.

This clone was seen a single time. V gene TRBV5-1 combines with J gene TRBJ1-4; 7 nucleotides agree with TRBD1. V shed 2 bases, J shed 5 bases, and the junction held 6 bases outside the gene matches. This CDR3 contains 15 residues. Germline V gene data show CDR1 as SGHRS and CDR2 as YFSETQ. CDR3 sequence: CASSLTGTANEKLFF. The CDR3, as DNA: TGCGCCAGCAGCTTAACCGGGACAGCCAATGAAAAACTGTTTTTT. Full variable domain (rest looked up from reference TRBV5-1 and TRBJ1-4): KAGVTQTPRYLIKTRGQQVTLSCSPISGHRSVSWYQQTPGQGLQFLFEYFSETQRNKGNFPGRFSGRQFSNSRSEMNVSTLELGDSALYLCASSLTGTANEKLFFGSGTQLSVL.

This rearrangement joins TRBV28 to TRBJ2-7; D is uncertain. The CDR3 extends over 14 amino acids. The germline V gene encodes CDR1 MDHEN and CDR2 SYDVKM. V was cut by 2 bases and J by 6 bases, with 14 bases left in between. The CDR3 sequence is CASSLEVFSGEQYF. In nucleotides, the CDR3 is TGTGCCAGCAGTTTAGAGGTCTTTTCCGGCGAGCAGTACTTC.

This clone was seen a handful of times. The chain combines TRBV5-8 with TRBJ2-2, with TRBD1 as a possible D gene (6 bases). Germline CDR1 SGHTS, CDR2 YDEGEE. The V gene lost 0 bases and the J gene lost 5 bases, with 11 bases spanning the gap. The CDR3 extends over 15 amino acids. CDR3 loop: CASSLVTGHTGELFF. For the CDR3, the DNA is TGTGCCAGCAGCTTGGTAACAGGGCATACCGGGGAGCTGTTTTTT. Complete variable domain (other parts from reference TRBV5-8 and TRBJ2-2): EAGVTQSPTHLIKTRGQQATLRCSPISGHTSVYWYQQALGLGLQFLLWYDEGEERNRGNFPPRFSGRQFPNYSSELNVNALELEDSALYLCASSLVTGHTGELFFGEGSRLTVL.